Only one count was recorded for the clone carrying this T cell receptor beta chain. This record belongs to a study of T cell responses to AZD1222 COVID-19 vaccine. The CDR3 is 14 amino acids. With V trimmed by 7 bases and J by 8 bases, 12 bases remained unmatched. CDR1 and CDR2 from the germline V gene are WSHSY and SAAADI. Repertoires were generated with immunoSEQ multiplex PCR, while TCRdb's copy carries only in-frame clones and drops some. The table lists 140,000 or so clones, more than 75% of them singletons, with about 1.8% in the top ten. V gene TRBV10-2 combines with J gene TRBJ1-2; 8 nucleotides match TRBD1. This TCR was recovered from an adult who received the AZD1222 COVID-19 vaccine. This specimen was peripheral blood, taken 28 days after the second AZD1222 dose. The CDR3 protein is CASTIAGGRGGYTF. The CDR3 DNA is TGCGCCAGCACTATTGCAGGGGGCCGGGGAGGCTACACCTTC.